This T cell receptor beta chain was identified during a study of shared clonotypes between healthy human individuals. Sequencing used immunoSEQ multiplex PCR; TCRdb keeps in-frame clones, though not all of them. The table includes 1.6 million or so clones, approximately 96% detected once. The V gene's germline CDR1 is DFQATT and CDR2 SNEGSKA (reference sequence). Trimming removed 8 bases at V and 8 bases at J, with 13 bases between. The length of the CDR3 is 11 residues. The chain employs TRBV20-1 and TRBJ2-1; no reliable D call. The sequenced sample consisted of naive CD4+ T cells sorted from blood. As to subset: CD45RA+ positively selected. The clonotype originates from a man younger than 45 in good health. The CDR3: CSRQALDEQFF. In DNA, the CDR3 is TGCAGTCGGCAGGCTCTGGATGAGCAGTTCTTC.